The clone carrying this T cell receptor beta chain was counted only a few times. What it binds is not known. This entry belongs to a study of T-cell memory formation after mild COVID-19. Study results and limitations: The authors left the SARS-CoV-2 specificity of second-wave clones peaking on day 37 unconfirmed. Clones shrinking between day 15 and 85 showed a balanced CD4/CD8 split, and those that grew later tilted toward CD4+. Shrinking CD4+ clones resided mostly in CM and EM, and CD8+ ones in EMRA. That cross-reactive memory joined was suggested by some responding clones appearing in pre-infection memory.

V lost 3 bases and J 4 bases, leaving 9 bases between the germline ends. This CDR3 comprises 13 residues. The germline V gene has CDR1 LNHDA and CDR2 SQIVND (reference sequence). Each CDR3 protein gets one entry after TCRdb re-called the 5' RACE reads with MiXCR. The data contain a few hundred thousand distinct CDR3 sequences, approximately 24% of them singletons. The chain is built from TRBV19 and TRBJ1-1; no reliable D call. Sequencing was carried out using PBMCs or a T cell subset sorted from them (not recorded which). The TCR originated in an adult woman who had mild COVID-19 (a few samples of this study predate the infection). Cell type and time point are not known. Written as DNA, the CDR3 is TGTGCCAGTAGTATTGGGCGGAGCACTGAAGCTTTCTTT. Its translation: CASSIGRSTEAFF.